These 2 T cell receptor beta chains originate from one sample sequenced in a study of T cell clonality in common variable immunodeficiency. Sequenced by immunoSEQ multiplex PCR; TCRdb stores in-frame clones only, minus some. The sample yields about 39,000 clones, without any singletons. The sequenced material came from peripheral blood mononuclear cells. All receptors come from a person aged 18-70 years in good health.

Many counts were recorded for this clone. The read is 3 residues too short to cover the CDR3 end, so that end is filled in from the germline J gene. The chain joins TRBV30 to TRBJ2-1, with 9 bases lining up with TRBD2. V lost 7 bases, J lost 3 bases, and 4 bases stayed unmatched. Germline-derived CDR1 and CDR2 are GTSNPN and SVGIG (reference sequence). The CDR3 length is 13 residues. CDR3 amino acids: CAFSGGSYNEQFF. The part of the CDR3 DNA that was read is TGTGCCTTTAGCGGGGGAAGCTACAATGAG. The full variable domain, with the rest looked up from reference TRBV30 and TRBJ2-1, is SQTIHQWPATLVQPVGSPLSLECTVEGTSNPNLYWYRQAAGRGLQLLFYSVGIGQISSEVPQNLSASRPQDRQFILSSKKLLLSDSGFYLCAFSGGSYNEQFFGPGTRLTVL.

In this sample, this clone turned up a few times. The missing CDR3 end, 3 residues past where the read stops, is filled in from the germline J gene. The chain carries TRBV19 and TRBJ1-2, with D possibly matching TRBD1 (5 bases). Germline V CDR1 and CDR2: LNHDA, SQIVND (reference sequence). This CDR3 is built from 14 residues. The sequenced CDR3 bases are TGTGCCAGTAGTCTGGGGCGGAAAAGGAAGGGC. This translates into CASSLGRKRKG. The full CDR3 reads CASSLGRKRKGYTF.